This entry is about one T cell receptor (beta chain). Antigen specificity is unknown. This record belongs to a study of cytomegalovirus exposure and HLA in healthy donors. Study results and caveats: In a later analysis, TCR beta V- and J-gene trimming was associated with a missense DCLRE1C variant. CMV serostatus stood as the only immune exposure information on hand.

The PCR employed 60 Vbeta primers together with 13 Jbeta primers. Some clones are missing from TCRdb's copy, which holds only in-frame ones; the method was immunoSEQ multiplex PCR. The data show about 96,000 clones, roughly 73% seen once. The CDR3 totals 11 residues. Germline V gives CDR1 DFQATT, CDR2 SNEGSKA (reference sequence). The V and J ends lost 3 bases and 5 bases respectively, with 5 bases between them. The TCR sequence derives from a man aged 50 or older in good health and CMV-seropositive. The V call is TRBV20-1, the J call TRBJ1-3; D is ambiguous. The sample taken for sequencing was PBMCs. CDR3 loop: CSASYRNTIYF. CDR3 nucleotide sequence: TGCAGTGCTAGTTATCGAAACACCATATATTTT.